The 3 T cell receptor beta chains below all came from one sample that was sequenced in a study of blood T cell repertoires in COVID-19. The table came from immunoSEQ multiplex PCR; TCRdb's copy has only in-frame clones and leaves some out. The table includes fewer than 350,000 clones, roughly 90% detected once. The sample comprised PBMCs or T cells enriched from blood (not recorded which). Every receptor here comes from a woman younger than 45 who had been exposed to COVID-19.

The chain carries TRBV9 and TRBJ1-1; no clear D. The CDR3 has 11 residues. Germline CDR1 reads SGDLS; CDR2 reads YYNGEE. The germline V and J ends were trimmed by 4 bases and 4 bases, with 5 bases remaining between them. CDR3 residues: CASSPGTEAFF. CDR3 nucleotides: TGTGCCAGCAGCCCGGGCACTGAAGCTTTCTTT.

This chain links TRBV4-2 with TRBJ2-7; TRBD2 agrees at 12 bases. Germline V gene sequence: CDR1 LGHNA, CDR2 YNFKEQ. V lost 3 bases and J lost 1; bases outside the gene matches: 4. This CDR3 is 16 amino acids long. In DNA, the CDR3 is TGTGCCAGCAGCCAGAGGACTAGCGGGGATTCCTACGAGCAGTACTTC. It codes for CASSQRTSGDSYEQYF.

This clone was seen only a few times. J is TRBJ2-1 and V is TRBV2; D remains ambiguous. Germline V gives CDR1 SNHLY, CDR2 FYNNEI. The CDR3 is made up of 15 amino acids. Deletions cut 2 bases from V and 2 bases from J, with 10 bases between. The CDR3 coding sequence is TGTGCCAGCAGTGAAAAACTCCCCCCCTACAATGAGCAGTTCTTC. The encoded protein is CASSEKLPPYNEQFF.